The 21 T cell receptor beta chains given below trace back to one sample, sequenced in a study of blood T cell repertoires in COVID-19 (TCRdb year 2020). Receptors were amplified or captured by the immunoSEQ multiplex PCR assay. Here the immuneACCESS table is served through TCRdb, limited to in-frame sequences with V and J called. Missing clones are a known gap in these copies; in checked studies unresolved V genes cover under half, and the rest lacks a known reason. This sample comprises 110,000 or so clones, about nine tenths of them detected only once. About 8% of the sample rests with the top ten. What was sequenced was peripheral blood. The receptors come from a man in his 70s who had recovered from COVID-19.

The V and J genes are TRBV5-1 and TRBJ2-1, with 7 bases aligning to TRBD1. The CDR3 has 15 amino acids. After removal of 0 bases from V and 7 bases from J, the junction contained 7 bases not matched to a gene. Germline-derived CDR1 and CDR2 are SGHRS and YFSETQ. This CDR3 reads CASSLGTGRGNEQFF. The CDR3, as DNA: TGCGCCAGCAGCTTGGGGACAGGAAGAGGGAATGAGCAGTTCTTC.

The gene calls are TRBV3-1 (or the pseudogene TRBV3-2) and TRBJ2-1; 8 bases match TRBD2. Trimming at V came to 4 bases and at J to 6 bases, leaving 8 bases not matched to a gene. This CDR3 has 15 amino acids. The germline CDR1 and CDR2 sequences are LGHDT and YNNKEL (reference sequence). CDR3 coding DNA: TGTGCCAGCAGCCGTACCACTCGGGGGGGCAATGAGCAGTTCTTC. It encodes CASSRTTRGGNEQFF.

The rearrangement joins TRBV18 to TRBJ1-2; maybe TRBD1 (5 bases). This CDR3 contains 15 residues. CDR1 and CDR2 (germline): KGHSH, LQKENI. Trimming took off 1 base at V and 2 bases at J, with 11 bases between the two ends. CDR3 sequence: CASSPLDGGNYGYTF. CDR3 DNA sequence: TGTGCCAGCTCACCACTGGACGGGGGAAACTATGGCTACACCTTC.

This sequence joins TRBV27 and TRBJ2-2; possibly TRBD2 for D (6 bases). Trimming stripped 3 bases from V and 7 bases from J, with 9 bases between. Per germline, CDR1 MNHEY and CDR2 SMNVEV (reference sequence). CDR3 length: 13 amino acids. The CDR3 nucleotides are TGTGCCAGCAGTTTCAACGGGGGCGGGGAGCTGTTTTTT. It encodes CASSFNGGGELFF.

The rearrangement joins TRBV28 to TRBJ1-1; D remains unclear. V shed 5 bases and J shed 11 bases, with 12 bases lying between them. The germline gives CDR1 MDHEN, CDR2 SYDVKM. The CDR3 covers 11 residues. This chain's CDR3 is CASSDQVRAFF. The CDR3 DNA reads TGTGCCAGCAGTGACCAGGTTCGGGCTTTCTTT.

This chain uses TRBV7-8 with TRBJ1-5; no definite D call. The CDR3 has 13 amino acids. CDR1 and CDR2 from the germline V gene are SGHVS and FQNEAQ. Trimming stripped 4 bases from V and 3 bases from J, with 7 bases between. The CDR3 nucleotides are TGTGCCAGCAGCTATAGCTTCAATCAGCCCCAGCATTTT. It codes for CASSYSFNQPQHF.

The rearrangement joins TRBV7-2 to TRBJ2-5; perhaps TRBD2 as D (6 bases). This CDR3 is built from 14 residues. Per germline, CDR1 SGHTA and CDR2 FQGNSA. The V end was cut by 7 bases, the J end by 5 bases, with 17 bases between. The CDR3 spells CASKWREAGETQYF. Written as DNA, the CDR3 is TGTGCCAGCAAATGGAGGGAGGCAGGGGAGACCCAGTACTTC.

J is TRBJ1-4 and V is TRBV7-6, with TRBD1 identical over 7 bases. Trimming removed 4 bases from V and 8 bases from J; junction bases left unmatched: 10. The CDR3 extends over 15 amino acids. Germline V gives CDR1 SGHVS, CDR2 FNYEAQ. This chain's CDR3 is CASSSRQGGNEKLFF. In DNA form, the CDR3 reads TGTGCCAGCAGCTCGAGACAGGGCGGCAACGAAAAACTGTTTTTT.

The sample holds one count of this clone. The chain employs TRBV29-1 and TRBJ2-7, with 8 positions matching TRBD1. Per the germline V gene, CDR1 is SQVTM and CDR2 is ANQGSEA. V lost 4 bases, J lost 6 bases, and 8 bases stayed unmatched. The CDR3 totals 13 residues. CDR3 in DNA: TGCAGCGTTGCGTCAGGGGGCTTGGGCGAGCAGTACTTC. Translation: CSVASGGLGEQYF.

The V and J genes are TRBV28 and TRBJ1-2; D uncertain. From germline, CDR1 is MDHEN and CDR2 SYDVKM. V lost 6 bases and J 0 bases, leaving 11 bases between the germline ends. CDR3 length: 14 amino acids. This chain's CDR3 is CASSVLETNYGYTF. The CDR3 nucleotides read TGTGCCAGCAGCGTACTAGAGACTAACTATGGCTACACCTTC.

V usage is TRBV3-1 (or the pseudogene TRBV3-2) and J usage is TRBJ2-3; 7 bases are a match to TRBD2. Germline lookup yields CDR1 LGHDT and CDR2 YNNKEL (reference sequence). This CDR3 is 18 amino acids long. V lost 3 bases and J lost 2; bases outside the gene matches: 14. The CDR3 region is CASSHRPSFSGYTDTQYF. DNA of the CDR3: TGTGCCAGCAGCCATCGCCCTAGTTTTAGCGGGTACACAGATACGCAGTATTTT.

This clone has a single count. J is TRBJ1-1 and V is TRBV27; a possible D gene is TRBD1 (5 bases). Trimming cost V 2 bases and J 4 bases, with 8 bases left between them. Germline V gene lookup returns CDR1 MNHEY and CDR2 SMNVEV (reference sequence). The CDR3 is made up of 13 amino acids. This CDR3 reads CASSLVGGTEAFF. The CDR3 DNA reads TGTGCCAGCAGTTTAGTGGGGGGCACTGAAGCTTTCTTT.

This rearrangement joins TRBV30 to TRBJ2-3; D unclear. Germline CDR1 reads GTSNPN; CDR2 reads SVGIG (reference sequence). The CDR3 has 14 residues. The V end was cut by 0 bases, the J end by 7 bases, with 14 bases between. The CDR3 here is CAWSVRVATNTQYF. CDR3 nucleotides: TGTGCCTGGAGTGTACGTGTAGCCACCAATACGCAGTATTTT.

The J gene is TRBJ1-1, the V gene TRBV2; 7 bases fit TRBD1. Germline-derived CDR1 and CDR2 are SNHLY and FYNNEI. The CDR3 loop spans 15 amino acids. With V trimmed by 2 bases and J by 3 bases, 6 bases remained unmatched. The CDR3 loop reads CASSEQGVLYTEAFF. The CDR3 bases are TGTGCCAGCAGTGAACAGGGGGTCTTATACACTGAAGCTTTCTTT.

The chain couples TRBV7-2 to TRBJ2-1; 9 bases agree with TRBD1. From germline, CDR1 is SGHTA and CDR2 FQGNSA. The V gene end was trimmed by 4 bases and the J gene end by 2 bases; junction bases not matched to a gene: 6. There are 16 residues in the CDR3. The CDR3 spells CASSSFGTGTYNEQFF. The DNA for the CDR3 is TGTGCCAGCAGCTCCTTTGGGACAGGGACCTACAATGAGCAGTTCTTC.

The rearrangement uses TRBV20-1 and TRBJ2-7; D gene uncertain. Germline V lookup: CDR1 DFQATT, CDR2 SNEGSKA (reference sequence). V was trimmed by 3 bases and J by 3 bases, leaving 12 bases between them. CDR3 length equals 13 residues. The CDR3 bases are TGCAGTGCTAGTCTATCCTCTCTCTACGAGCAGTACTTC. It encodes CSASLSSLYEQYF.

This sequence joins TRBV19 and TRBJ2-2; D is possibly TRBD1 (5 bases). V lost 5 bases and J lost 3, with 13 bases in between. Germline lookup yields CDR1 LNHDA and CDR2 SQIVND (reference sequence). The CDR3 is made up of 15 amino acids. This CDR3 is CASSGQYAYTGELFF. CDR3 bases: TGTGCCAGTAGTGGACAATACGCGTACACCGGGGAGCTGTTTTTT.

This clone was detected once. Germline and junction disagree at one end, which may indicate a read error. This chain uses TRBV7-3 with TRBJ2-1; TRBD2 agrees at 14 bases. This CDR3 has 13 amino acids. Germline values: CDR1 SGHTA, CDR2 FQGTGA. As DNA, the CDR3 is TGTGCCAGCAGCGAGGGGACTAGCGGGGGATGGGTCTTC. Protein product: CASSEGTSGGWVF.

This rearrangement joins TRBV7-2 to TRBJ2-3; tentatively, D is TRBD2 (6 bases). Germline lookup yields CDR1 SGHTA and CDR2 FQGNSA. The CDR3 runs 15 residues. With 8 bases removed from V and 6 bases from J, the gap between germline ends came to 21 bases. The CDR3 region is CASGSISGALDTQYF. In nucleotides, the CDR3 is TGTGCCAGCGGGTCCATTAGCGGAGCCTTGGATACGCAGTATTTT.

This rearrangement joins TRBV27 to TRBJ2-3; the match to TRBD2 covers 13 bases. Germline-derived CDR1 and CDR2 are MNHEY and SMNVEV (reference sequence). The CDR3 is made up of 19 amino acids. With 5 bases clipped from V and 0 bases from J, the junction kept 11 bases outside the gene matches. CDR3 amino acids: CASSPLGLAGLTSTDTQYF. In DNA form, the CDR3 reads TGTGCCAGCAGTCCCTTGGGACTAGCGGGGCTGACCAGCACAGATACGCAGTATTTT.

The chain joins TRBV11-3 to TRBJ2-1; D unresolved. V was shortened by 6 bases and J by 9 bases, with 15 bases between the two germline ends. CDR1 and CDR2 from the germline V gene are SGHNT and YENEEA. The CDR3 contains 13 residues. The CDR3 region is CASSFYMSSEQFF. CDR3 nucleotides: TGTGCCAGCAGTTTCTATATGTCGTCTGAGCAGTTCTTC.